The entry that follows covers one T cell receptor beta chain sequence. The antigen remains undetermined. This sample was taken from a study of T cell responses to AZD1222 COVID-19 vaccine. Study in general: Second-dose recipients at about 4 or about 12 weeks were treated as one pooled group. General study findings and limits: There were mostly white British donors and more females than males, and clonal diversity was possibly underestimated. Only a handful of AZD1222 recipients tested seropositive at baseline.

Data came from immunoSEQ multiplex PCR; TCRdb stores just in-frame clones and leaves some out. The top ten hold 35% to 50% of the sample, which has around 100,000 clones, around 92% seen once. Losses at the gene ends were 2 bases for V and 1 base for J; bases not matched to a gene: 5. Germline V gene lookup returns CDR1 SGDLS and CDR2 YYNGEE. CDR3 length equals 17 residues. This chain uses TRBV9 with TRBJ2-3; 12 bases fit TRBD2. Material: peripheral blood, obtained on day 0 of AZD1222 vaccination. The TCR originated in an adult in good health. CDR3 protein: CASSVTSGSVGTDTQYF. CDR3 DNA: TGTGCCAGCAGCGTGACTAGCGGGAGTGTAGGCACAGATACGCAGTATTTT.